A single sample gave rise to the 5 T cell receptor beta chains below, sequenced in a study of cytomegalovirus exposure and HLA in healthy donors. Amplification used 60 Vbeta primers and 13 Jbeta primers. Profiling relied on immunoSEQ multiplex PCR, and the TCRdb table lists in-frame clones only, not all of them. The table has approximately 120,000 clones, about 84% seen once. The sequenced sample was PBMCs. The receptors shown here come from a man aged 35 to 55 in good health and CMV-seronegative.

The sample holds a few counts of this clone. The CDR3 bases are TGTGCCAGCAGCGTAACAGGTTTCGACACCGGGGAGCTGTTTTTT. It translates to CASSVTGFDTGELFF. This chain connects TRBV9 to TRBJ2-2; TRBD1 might be the D (5 bases). This CDR3 has 15 residues. Deletions cut 1 base from V and 3 bases from J, with 10 bases between. From germline, CDR1 is SGDLS and CDR2 YYNGEE.

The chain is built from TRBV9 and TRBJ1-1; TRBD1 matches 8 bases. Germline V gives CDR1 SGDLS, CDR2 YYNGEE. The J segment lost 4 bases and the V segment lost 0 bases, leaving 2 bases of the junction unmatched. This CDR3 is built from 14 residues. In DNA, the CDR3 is TGTGCCAGCAGCGTAGCAGGGGGCGGCACTGAAGCTTTCTTT. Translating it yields CASSVAGGGTEAFF.

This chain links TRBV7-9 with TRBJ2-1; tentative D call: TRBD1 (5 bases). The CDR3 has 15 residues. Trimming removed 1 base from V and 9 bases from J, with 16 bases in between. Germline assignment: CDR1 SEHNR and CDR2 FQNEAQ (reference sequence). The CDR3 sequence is CASSLGQGRIGEQFF. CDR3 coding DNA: TGTGCCAGCAGCTTAGGGCAGGGAAGGATTGGTGAGCAGTTCTTC. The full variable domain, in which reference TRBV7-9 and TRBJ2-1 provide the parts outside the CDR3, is DTGVSQNPRHKITKRGQNVTFRCDPISEHNRLYWYRQTLGQGPEFLTYFQNEAQLEKSRLLSDRFSAERPKGSFSTLEIQRTEQGDSAMYLCASSLGQGRIGEQFFGPGTRLTVL.

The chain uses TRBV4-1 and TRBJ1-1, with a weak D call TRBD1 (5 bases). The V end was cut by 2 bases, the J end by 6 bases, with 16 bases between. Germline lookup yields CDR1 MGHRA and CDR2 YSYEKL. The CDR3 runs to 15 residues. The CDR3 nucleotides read TGCGCCAGCAGCCAAACTATCCTGGGGGGTTCTGAAGCTTTCTTT. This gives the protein CASSQTILGGSEAFF.

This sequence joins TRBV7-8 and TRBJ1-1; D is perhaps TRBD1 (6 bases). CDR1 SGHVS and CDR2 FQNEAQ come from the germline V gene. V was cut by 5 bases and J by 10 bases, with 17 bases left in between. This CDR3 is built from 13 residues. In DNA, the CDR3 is TGTGCCAGCAGCGCGCAGGGGAGACGGGGAGCTTTCTTT. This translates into CASSAQGRRGAFF.